Listed below are T cell receptor beta chains from one sample, sequenced in a study of graft-versus-host responses after intestinal transplantation. Their antigens remain unidentified. Profiled with immunoSEQ multiplex PCR; TCRdb holds only in-frame clones, not every one. This sample carries 100,000 to 120,000 clones, around 93% of them seen once, and the ten largest clones take roughly 0.5%. This specimen consisted of unstimulated CD8+ T cells sorted from spleen or lymph node cells, obtained before intestinal transplant. Receptors originate from a human donor who received an intestinal transplant. CDR3s leave out the opening cysteine and the closing phenylalanine or tryptophan.

cdr3_length: 11; v_call: TRBV13; j_call: TRBJ2-1; cdr3_aa: ASSSSINNEQF
cdr3_length: 13; v_call: TRBV28; j_call: TRBJ2-7; cdr3_aa: ASSPPGQSSYEQY
cdr3_length: 11; v_call: TRBV6-5; j_call: TRBJ2-1; cdr3_aa: ASSYSAGYEQF
cdr3_length: 12; v_call: TRBV28; j_call: TRBJ1-1; cdr3_aa: ASSDWVMNTEAF
cdr3_length: 12; v_call: TRBV6-1; j_call: TRBJ2-5; cdr3_aa: ASSETWLQETQY
cdr3_length: 12; v_call: TRBV7-9; j_call: TRBJ2-7; cdr3_aa: ASSRLDISYEQY
cdr3_length: 14; v_call: TRBV11-2; j_call: TRBJ2-7; cdr3_aa: ASSLGTSGNVYEQY
cdr3_length: 12; v_call: TRBV7-6; j_call: TRBJ2-7; cdr3_aa: ASSPQRGSYEQY
cdr3_length: 13; v_call: TRBV29-1; j_call: TRBJ2-7; cdr3_aa: SVEDPDGGTYEQY
cdr3_length: 13; v_call: TRBV7-6; j_call: TRBJ2-7; cdr3_aa: ASSMTSGSSYEQY
cdr3_length: 12; v_call: TRBV13; j_call: TRBJ2-7; cdr3_aa: ASSYGTSGYEQY
cdr3_length: 14; v_call: TRBV30; j_call: TRBJ2-2; cdr3_aa: AWSLGAGPNTGELF
cdr3_length: 11; v_call: TRBV29-1; j_call: TRBJ2-7; cdr3_aa: SVERQGLGEQY
cdr3_length: 11; v_call: TRBV4-1; j_call: TRBJ1-1; cdr3_aa: ASSQVMDTEAF
cdr3_length: 10; v_call: TRBV29-1; j_call: TRBJ2-3; cdr3_aa: SVLESTDTQY
cdr3_length: 11; v_call: TRBV10-2; j_call: TRBJ2-2; cdr3_aa: ASSGGDTGELF
cdr3_length: 15; v_call: TRBV9; j_call: TRBJ2-1; cdr3_aa: ASSPPQGLAGNNEQF
cdr3_length: 14; v_call: TRBV9; j_call: TRBJ2-2; cdr3_aa: ASSNRTSLNTGELF
cdr3_length: 12; v_call: TRBV28; j_call: TRBJ2-1; cdr3_aa: ASSFGRAFNEQF
cdr3_length: 9; v_call: TRBV5-6; j_call: TRBJ2-7; cdr3_aa: ASSSAYEQY
cdr3_length: 11; v_call: TRBV4-2; j_call: TRBJ2-7; cdr3_aa: ASSLDYHWEQY
cdr3_length: 14; v_call: TRBV6-4; j_call: TRBJ2-3; cdr3_aa: ASSDGTSLNTDTQY
cdr3_length: 10; v_call: TRBV11-3; j_call: TRBJ2-7; cdr3_aa: ASSPPASEQY
cdr3_length: 11; v_call: TRBV29-1; j_call: TRBJ2-1; cdr3_aa: SGWGGLDNEQF
cdr3_length: 12; v_call: TRBV2; j_call: TRBJ1-2; cdr3_aa: ASSEALGGYGYT
cdr3_length: 11; v_call: TRBV10-3; j_call: TRBJ1-6; cdr3_aa: AISESGHSPLH
cdr3_length: 12; v_call: TRBV19; j_call: TRBJ2-2; cdr3_aa: ASSIGQNTGELF
cdr3_length: 13; v_call: TRBV7-9; j_call: TRBJ2-7; cdr3_aa: ASSFIGALSYEQY
cdr3_length: 10; v_call: TRBV7-9; j_call: TRBJ1-1; cdr3_aa: ASGFWGTEAF
cdr3_length: 9; v_call: TRBV5-1; j_call: TRBJ2-7; cdr3_aa: ASSLKGEQY
cdr3_length: 9; v_call: TRBV11-2; j_call: TRBJ2-5; cdr3_aa: ASRGLGGAY
cdr3_length: 11; v_call: TRBV19; j_call: TRBJ1-1; cdr3_aa: ASSTGGNTEAF
cdr3_length: 15; v_call: TRBV19; j_call: TRBJ1-2; cdr3_aa: ASSIRYPGLTNYGYT
cdr3_length: 13; v_call: TRBV5-4; j_call: TRBJ2-7; cdr3_aa: ASSAPLGVGYEQY
cdr3_length: 14; v_call: TRBV6-1; j_call: TRBJ2-7; cdr3_aa: ASSEASWTGGYEQY
cdr3_length: 12; v_call: TRBV28; j_call: TRBJ1-3; cdr3_aa: ASSLDGSGNTIY
cdr3_length: 13; v_call: TRBV5-1; j_call: TRBJ2-3; cdr3_aa: ASSFGVSSTDTQY
cdr3_length: 12; v_call: TRBV2; j_call: TRBJ1-4; cdr3_aa: ASSARQGKEKLF
cdr3_length: 9; v_call: TRBV11-3; j_call: TRBJ1-1; cdr3_aa: ASSSPTEAF
cdr3_length: 14; v_call: TRBV7-8; j_call: TRBJ1-3; cdr3_aa: ASSLGRGAGGNTIY
cdr3_length: 11; v_call: TRBV7-6; j_call: TRBJ2-2; cdr3_aa: ASSIAGTGELF
cdr3_length: 12; v_call: TRBV13; j_call: TRBJ1-4; cdr3_aa: ASSRRQGREKLF
cdr3_length: 12; v_call: TRBV19; j_call: TRBJ2-3; cdr3_aa: ASTPRGDPDTQY
cdr3_length: 13; v_call: TRBV4-1; j_call: TRBJ1-4; cdr3_aa: ASSQETGLGEKLF
cdr3_length: 8; v_call: TRBV29-1; j_call: TRBJ1-1; cdr3_aa: SSGSTEAF
cdr3_length: 11; v_call: TRBV7-9; j_call: TRBJ2-7; cdr3_aa: ASSLAVAYEQY
cdr3_length: 14; v_call: TRBV13; j_call: TRBJ2-7; cdr3_aa: ASSPWAGQGPGEQY
cdr3_length: 11; v_call: TRBV10-2; j_call: TRBJ2-7; cdr3_aa: ASSDSSPNEQY
cdr3_length: 11; v_call: TRBV13; j_call: TRBJ2-7; cdr3_aa: ASSPGRGREQY
cdr3_length: 10; v_call: TRBV4-1; j_call: TRBJ1-2; cdr3_aa: ASSQDRGGYT
cdr3_length: 12; v_call: TRBV10-2; j_call: TRBJ2-1; cdr3_aa: ASVRREEGNEQF